The 5 T cell receptor beta chains in this list originate from one sample, sequenced in a study of shared clonotypes between healthy human individuals. Using immunoSEQ multiplex PCR, the repertoire was profiled, and TCRdb retains in-frame clones only, with some absent. The sample has roughly 500,000 clones; about 96% are singletons. The sample comprised naive CD4+ T cells sorted from blood. Subset indicated: CD45RA+ positively selected. These receptors were collected from a woman aged 30 to 39 in good health.

The chain combines TRBV5-4 with TRBJ2-7; TRBD1 matches 8 bases. The CDR3 loop spans 15 amino acids. V lost 0 bases to trimming and J lost 3 bases; unmatched junction nucleotides: 5. The germline V gene has CDR1 SGHNT and CDR2 YYREEE (reference sequence). CDR3: CASSLGTGQVYEQYF. The CDR3 DNA reads TGTGCCAGCAGCTTGGGTACGGGACAGGTCTACGAGCAGTACTTC. The full variable domain, rest sourced from reference TRBV5-4 and TRBJ2-7, is ETGVTQSPTHLIKTRGQQVTLRCSSQSGHNTVSWYQQALGQGPQFIFQYYREEENGRGNFPPRFSGLQFPNYSSELNVNALELDDSALYLCASSLGTGQVYEQYFGPGTRLTVT.

The gene calls are TRBV27 and TRBJ1-4; 7 bases agree with TRBD1. The length of the CDR3 is 18 residues. With V trimmed by 5 bases and J by 0 bases, 12 bases remained unmatched. CDR1 is MNHEY, CDR2 SMNVEV, per germline (reference sequence). The CDR3 region is CASSRDGDRPATNEKLFF. The DNA for the CDR3 is TGTGCCAGCAGTCGGGATGGGGACAGACCCGCAACTAATGAAAAACTGTTTTTT.

This clone was observed once. This chain uses TRBV18 with TRBJ2-7, with 8 bases identical to TRBD2. V was pared by 2 bases and J by 3 bases, with 9 bases of the junction left unmatched. This CDR3 is built from 16 residues. Germline assignment: CDR1 KGHSH and CDR2 LQKENI. The CDR3 sequence: CASSPFTSGVGYEQYF. The CDR3, as DNA: TGTGCCAGCTCACCATTTACTAGCGGAGTAGGCTACGAGCAGTACTTC.

This rearrangement joins TRBV7-3 to TRBJ2-1; TRBD2 aligns across 8 bases. The length of the CDR3 is 16 residues. Trimming cost V 5 bases and J 7 bases; bases outside gene matches: 13. Germline V gene sequence: CDR1 SGHTA, CDR2 FQGTGA. The CDR3 region is CASSPEAGALINEQFF. CDR3 DNA sequence: TGTGCCAGCAGCCCAGAAGCGGGAGCCTTGATTAATGAGCAGTTCTTC.

The chain uses TRBV6-5 and TRBJ2-7, with TRBD2 matching over 11 bases. This CDR3 has 14 amino acids. The V and J ends lost 6 bases and 2 bases, in that order; junction bases with no gene match: 3. Germline V CDR1 and CDR2: MNHEY, SVGAGI. The CDR3 protein is CASRGTSGPYEQYF. The CDR3 nucleotides read TGTGCCAGCAGAGGGACTAGCGGTCCCTACGAGCAGTACTTC.